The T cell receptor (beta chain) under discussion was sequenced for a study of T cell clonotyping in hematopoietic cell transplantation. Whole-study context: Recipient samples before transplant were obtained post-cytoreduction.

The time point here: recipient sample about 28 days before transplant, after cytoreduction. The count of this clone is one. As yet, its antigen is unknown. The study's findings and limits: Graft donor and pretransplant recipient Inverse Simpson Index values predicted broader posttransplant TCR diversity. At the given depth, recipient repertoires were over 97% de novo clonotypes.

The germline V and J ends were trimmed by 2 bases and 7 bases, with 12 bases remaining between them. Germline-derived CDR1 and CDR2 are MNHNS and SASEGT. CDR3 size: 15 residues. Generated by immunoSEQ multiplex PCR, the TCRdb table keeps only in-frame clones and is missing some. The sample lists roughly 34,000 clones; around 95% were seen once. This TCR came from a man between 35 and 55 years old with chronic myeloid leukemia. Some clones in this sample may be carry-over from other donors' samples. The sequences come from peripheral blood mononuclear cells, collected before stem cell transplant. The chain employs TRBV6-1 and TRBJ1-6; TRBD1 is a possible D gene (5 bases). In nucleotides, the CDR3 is TGTGCCAGCAGTGAATGGGCCAGGACAAATTCACCCCTCCACTTT. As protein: CASSEWARTNSPLHF.